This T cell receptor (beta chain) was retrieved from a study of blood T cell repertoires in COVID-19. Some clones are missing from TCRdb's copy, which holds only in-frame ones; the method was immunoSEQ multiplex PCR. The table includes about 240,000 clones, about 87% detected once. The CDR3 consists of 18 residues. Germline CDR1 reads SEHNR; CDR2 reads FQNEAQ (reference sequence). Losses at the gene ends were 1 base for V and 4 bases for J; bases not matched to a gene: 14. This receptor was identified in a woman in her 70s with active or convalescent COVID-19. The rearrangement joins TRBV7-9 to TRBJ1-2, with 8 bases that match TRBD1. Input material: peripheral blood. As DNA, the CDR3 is TGTGCCAGCAGCTTAGGAACCAACAAGGCAGGGGGCGTCTATGGCTACACCTTC. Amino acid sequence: CASSLGTNKAGGVYGYTF.